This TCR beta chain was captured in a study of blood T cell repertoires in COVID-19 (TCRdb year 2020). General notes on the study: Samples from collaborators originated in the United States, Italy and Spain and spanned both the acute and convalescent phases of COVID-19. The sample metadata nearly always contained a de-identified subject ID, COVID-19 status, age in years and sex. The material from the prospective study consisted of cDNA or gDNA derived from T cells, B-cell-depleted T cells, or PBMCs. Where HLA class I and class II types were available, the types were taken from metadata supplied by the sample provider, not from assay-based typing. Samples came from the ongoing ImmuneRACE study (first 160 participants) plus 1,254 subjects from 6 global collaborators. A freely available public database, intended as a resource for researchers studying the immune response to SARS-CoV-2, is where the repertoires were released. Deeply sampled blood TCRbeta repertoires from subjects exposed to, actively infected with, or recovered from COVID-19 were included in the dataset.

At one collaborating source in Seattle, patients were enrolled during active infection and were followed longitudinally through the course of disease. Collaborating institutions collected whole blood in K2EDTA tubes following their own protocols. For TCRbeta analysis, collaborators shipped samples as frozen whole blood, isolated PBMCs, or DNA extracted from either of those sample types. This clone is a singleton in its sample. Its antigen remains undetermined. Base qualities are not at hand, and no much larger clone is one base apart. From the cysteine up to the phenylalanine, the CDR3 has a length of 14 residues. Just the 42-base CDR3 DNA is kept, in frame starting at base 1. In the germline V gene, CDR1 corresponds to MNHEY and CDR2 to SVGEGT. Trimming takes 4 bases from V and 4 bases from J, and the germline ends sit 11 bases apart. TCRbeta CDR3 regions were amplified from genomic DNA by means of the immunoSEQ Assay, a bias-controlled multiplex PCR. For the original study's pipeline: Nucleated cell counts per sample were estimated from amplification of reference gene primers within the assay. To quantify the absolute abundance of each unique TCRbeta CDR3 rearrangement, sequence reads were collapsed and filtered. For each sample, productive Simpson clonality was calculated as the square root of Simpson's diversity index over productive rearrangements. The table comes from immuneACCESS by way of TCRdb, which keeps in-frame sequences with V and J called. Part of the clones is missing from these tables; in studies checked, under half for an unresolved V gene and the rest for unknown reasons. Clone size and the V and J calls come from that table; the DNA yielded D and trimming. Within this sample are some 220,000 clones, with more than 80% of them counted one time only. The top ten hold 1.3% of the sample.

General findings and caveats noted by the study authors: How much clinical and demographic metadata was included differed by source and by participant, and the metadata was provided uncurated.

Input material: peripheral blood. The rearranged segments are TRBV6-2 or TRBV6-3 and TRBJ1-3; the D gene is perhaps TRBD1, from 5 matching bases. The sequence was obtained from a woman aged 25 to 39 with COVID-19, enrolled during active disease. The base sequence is TGTGCCAGCAGTTTTGGACAAGAAGGAAACACCATATATTTT. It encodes CASSFGQEGNTIYF.